This T cell receptor beta chain was found in a study of cytomegalovirus exposure and HLA in healthy donors. Study context: Both the approximately 130 validation repertoires and the approximately 670 first-cohort repertoires used the same platform, as reported by a later analysis.

General study results and limits: In the 120 or so validation repertoires, approximately 94% of cluster scores exceeded 0, per a later analysis. The authors enumerated roughly 160 TCR beta chains as linked to cytomegalovirus.

The protocol was immunoSEQ multiplex PCR, while the TCRdb copy is restricted to in-frame clones and leaves out a portion. Of 120,000 or so clones listed, approximately 95% are singletons. The CDR3 covers 13 residues. The V end lost 8 bases, the J end lost 4 bases, and 14 bases lay between the germline ends. From germline, CDR1 is MNHEY and CDR2 SMNVEV (reference sequence). This clone was counted once. Its antigen is currently unknown. The clonotype was recovered from a man aged 18-30 years in good health and CMV-seronegative. Sequenced input: PBMCs. The chain combines TRBV27 with TRBJ1-1; perhaps TRBD1 as D (6 bases). CDR3 nucleotides: TGTGCCAGCGTAGGGGGGGTGGGCACTGAAGCTTTCTTT. Protein sequence: CASVGGVGTEAFF.